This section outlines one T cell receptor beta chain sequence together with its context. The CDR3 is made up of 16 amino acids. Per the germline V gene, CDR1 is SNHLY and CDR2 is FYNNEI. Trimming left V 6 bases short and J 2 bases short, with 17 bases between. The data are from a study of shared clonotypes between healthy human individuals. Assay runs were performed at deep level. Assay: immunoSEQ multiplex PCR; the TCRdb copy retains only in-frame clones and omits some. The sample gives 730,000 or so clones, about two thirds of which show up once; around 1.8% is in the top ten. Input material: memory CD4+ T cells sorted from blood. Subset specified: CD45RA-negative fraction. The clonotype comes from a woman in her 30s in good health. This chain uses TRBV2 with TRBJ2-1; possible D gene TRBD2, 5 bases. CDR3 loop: CASRGPGSGAYNEQFF. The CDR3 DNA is TGTGCCAGCAGAGGCCCAGGAAGCGGCGCCTACAATGAGCAGTTCTTC.